The present entry profiles one T cell receptor beta chain with its context. In terms of age and location, participants ranged from roughly 18 to 100 years and lived in under 30 US areas. The CDR3 runs 14 residues. Germline CDR1 and CDR2: SGHAT and FQDESV (reference sequence). The germline V and J ends were trimmed by 5 bases and 2 bases, with 12 bases remaining between them. Method: immunoSEQ multiplex PCR; TCRdb's copy keeps in-frame clones and lacks some. The sample has just over 250,000 clones, about 88% seen once. These data belong to a study of blood T cell repertoires in COVID-19. Study as a whole: The origin of the acute and convalescent COVID-19 samples was the United States, Italy and Spain. T cells, B-cell-depleted T cells, or PBMCs provided the cDNA or gDNA that served as material.

J is TRBJ1-2 and V is TRBV11-1; the D is unclear. The sequencing sample was made of PBMCs or T cells enriched from blood (not recorded which). This TCR derives from a man aged 25 to 40 with acute COVID-19. The CDR3 DNA reads as TGTGCCAGCAGCCTCCGGGGAAAGAACTATGGCTACACCTTC. Translating gives CASSLRGKNYGYTF.